These 32 T cell receptor beta chains came from one sample sequenced in a study of cytomegalovirus exposure and HLA in healthy donors (dated by TCRdb to 2015 to 2018). Library preparation was by the immunoSEQ multiplex PCR assay. For the multiplex PCR, a mixture combining 60 forward primers for TCR Vbeta segments and 13 reverse primers for TCR Jbeta segments was used. The source is immuneACCESS, and TCRdb retained only in-frame sequences with V and J called. Part of the clones is not carried over; for the studies checked, unresolved V genes explain less than half of this, and the remainder is unexplained. The sample table shows over 110,000 clones, and 80% are seen once. The ten largest make up just over 4.5% of the sample. What was sequenced was PBMCs. The receptors derive from a man aged 35-49 years in good health and CMV-seronegative.

This chain links TRBV18 with TRBJ1-6; D remains ambiguous. V was trimmed by 2 bases and J by 10 bases, leaving 18 bases between them. CDR3 length: 16 amino acids. Germline assignment: CDR1 KGHSH and CDR2 LQKENI. For the CDR3, the DNA is TGTGCCAGCTCACCATACTCCTACCCCTCCACCTCACCCCTCCACTTT. It is translated as CASSPYSYPSTSPLHF.

The chain is built from TRBV6-4 and TRBJ2-1; TRBD2 aligns across 8 bases. The CDR3 spans 16 residues. V lost 0 bases and J lost 8; bases outside the gene matches: 9. The V gene's germline CDR1 is MRHNA and CDR2 SNTAGT. The DNA of the CDR3 is TGTGCCAGCAGTGACTCGAGTCGGGGGGGGCTGGATGAGCAGTTCTTC. It yields the protein CASSDSSRGGLDEQFF.

The V call is TRBV10-1, the J call TRBJ2-3, with TRBD2 identical over 8 bases. Per germline, CDR1 WNHNN and CDR2 SYGVQD (reference sequence). The J segment lost 0 bases and the V segment lost 4 bases, leaving 6 bases of the junction unmatched. This CDR3 spans 16 amino acids. CDR3 sequence reads: CASSAARGASTDTQYF. CDR3 DNA sequence: TGCGCCAGCAGTGCGGCGCGGGGGGCTAGCACAGATACGCAGTATTTT.

The chain combines TRBV5-1 with TRBJ2-7, with 9 bases matching TRBD1. The V and J ends lost 0 bases and 5 bases, in that order; junction bases with no gene match: 6. The CDR3 sequence is 15 residues long. The germline gives CDR1 SGHRS, CDR2 YFSETQ. This CDR3 reads CASSLAYRGRDEQYF. CDR3 DNA sequence: TGCGCCAGCAGCTTGGCTTACAGGGGGCGCGACGAGCAGTACTTC.

This clone was detected only a few times. The chain has TRBV27 and TRBJ1-1, with D unresolved. Trimming stripped 3 bases from V and 2 bases from J, with 10 bases between. The CDR3 runs to 14 residues. Germline CDR1 MNHEY, CDR2 SMNVEV (reference sequence). CDR3 sequence: CASSLVAGNTEAFF. The CDR3, as DNA: TGTGCCAGCAGTTTGGTAGCGGGCAACACTGAAGCTTTCTTT.

This sequence joins TRBV5-6 and TRBJ2-7, with D perhaps matching TRBD2 (6 bases). The length of the CDR3 is 14 residues. Trimming removed 1 base from V and 2 bases from J, with 10 bases in between. Germline assignment: CDR1 SGHDT and CDR2 YYEEEE. CDR3 protein: CASSLFGGTYEQYF. CDR3 DNA sequence: TGTGCCAGCAGCTTGTTTGGAGGGACCTACGAGCAGTACTTC.

The rearrangement joins TRBV5-1 to TRBJ2-1, with D tentatively TRBD1 (6 bases). The CDR3 consists of 16 residues. With 2 bases removed from V and 2 bases from J, the gap between germline ends came to 14 bases. Germline CDR1 is SGHRS and CDR2 is YFSETQ. CDR3 in amino acids: CASSFTGTRTYNEQFF. CDR3 DNA sequence: TGCGCCAGCAGCTTTACCGGGACAAGAACCTACAATGAGCAGTTCTTC.

The sample holds a few counts of this clone. The rearrangement uses TRBV12-5 and TRBJ2-1, with TRBD1 matching over 10 bases. Germline CDR1 and CDR2: LGHNT and FRNRAP. J was trimmed by 4 bases and V by 6 bases; bases with no gene match: 12. The CDR3 has 17 amino acids. CDR3: CASGINDGTGVYNEQFF. The DNA for the CDR3 is TGTGCTAGTGGGATTAATGACGGGACAGGGGTATACAATGAGCAGTTCTTC.

CDR3 region: CASRSGLAFGEQFF. The DNA of the CDR3 is TGTGCCAGCAGGTCCGGACTAGCGTTTGGTGAGCAGTTCTTC. The chain uses TRBV6-5 and TRBJ2-1; TRBD2 aligns across 9 bases. The junction had 9 bases not matched to a gene; V was cut back by 6 bases and J by 9 bases. Germline CDR1 and CDR2: MNHEY and SVGAGI. There are 14 residues in the CDR3.

The chain combines TRBV7-2 with TRBJ1-2; 9 bases agree with TRBD1. The CDR3 contains 15 residues. Germline assignment: CDR1 SGHTA and CDR2 FQGNSA. The trim removed 2 bases at V and 12 bases at J, leaving 13 bases unmatched. This chain's CDR3 is CASSLSPGQGGFNTF. DNA of the CDR3: TGTGCCAGCAGCTTATCGCCGGGACAGGGAGGGTTCAACACCTTC.

The chain links TRBV7-2 to TRBJ1-1; D remains ambiguous. CDR3 length equals 14 residues. V was shortened by 4 bases and J by 1 base, with 10 bases between the two germline ends. The V gene's germline CDR1 is SGHTA and CDR2 FQGNSA. The DNA for the CDR3 is TGTGCCAGCAGCTCCACTCCGGGGAACACTGAAGCTTTCTTT. This codes for CASSSTPGNTEAFF.

V and J are TRBV7-8 and TRBJ1-6; weak D call: TRBD1 (6 bases). The CDR3 sequence is 14 residues long. V gave up 1 base and J gave up 10 bases, with 11 bases separating them. Germline loops: CDR1 SGHVS, CDR2 FQNEAQ. DNA for the CDR3: TGTGCCAGCAGCTTAGACAGGGTAAACTCACCCCTCCACTTT. As protein: CASSLDRVNSPLHF.

The chain has TRBV19 and TRBJ2-7; tentatively, D is TRBD1 (6 bases). The germline V gene encodes CDR1 LNHDA and CDR2 SQIVND (reference sequence). V lost 6 bases and J 2 bases, leaving 14 bases between the germline ends. The CDR3 runs 14 residues. The CDR3 is CASRGSDRTYEQYF. In nucleotides, the CDR3 is TGTGCCAGTAGGGGTTCAGACAGGACCTACGAGCAGTACTTC.

V is TRBV6-4 and J is TRBJ1-2, with D possibly TRBD1 on 5 matching bases. The germline V gene has CDR1 MRHNA and CDR2 SNTAGT. V was clipped by 4 bases and J by 8 bases, with 8 bases between them. The CDR3 consists of 11 residues. This CDR3 is CASSGGVGYTF. As DNA, the CDR3 is TGTGCCAGCAGTGGGGGGGTCGGCTACACCTTC.

The CDR3 DNA sequence: TGCGCCAGCAGCTTGGTGTGGACGGGGAGTTACGAGCAGTACTTC. The encoded protein is CASSLVWTGSYEQYF. The V gene is TRBV5-1, the J gene TRBJ2-7, with TRBD2 as a possible D gene (5 bases). CDR3 size: 15 residues. Deletions cut 0 bases from V and 4 bases from J, with 14 bases between. Germline CDR1 and CDR2: SGHRS and YFSETQ.

J is TRBJ2-7 and V is TRBV28; TRBD2 matches at 8 bases. The germline V gene encodes CDR1 MDHEN and CDR2 SYDVKM. This CDR3 comprises 16 residues. Trimming took 7 bases from V and 2 from J; bases not matched to a gene: 13. The CDR3 region has the DNA TGTGCCAGCACCCTGGGTGGGGGCGGGGGGACCTACGAGCAGTACTTC. Translation gives CASTLGGGGGTYEQYF.

The chain has TRBV5-1 and TRBJ2-6; 7 nucleotides agree with TRBD1. The CDR3 is 20 residues long. J lost 2 bases, V lost 0 bases, and 14 bases had no gene match. The V gene's germline CDR1 is SGHRS and CDR2 YFSETQ. CDR3 nucleotides: TGCGCCAGCAGCTTGGCCGAAGGGGACAGAGAAAGGGCTGGGGCCAACGTCCTGACTTTC. Translating gives CASSLAEGDRERAGANVLTF.

The CDR3 DNA reads TGTGCCAGCAGCCCGGACGGAGGCTATGGCTACACCTTC. This gives the protein CASSPDGGYGYTF. The V and J genes are TRBV7-2 and TRBJ1-2; D is unresolved. Germline lookup yields CDR1 SGHTA and CDR2 FQGNSA. V shed 5 bases and J shed 4 bases, with 11 bases lying between them. This CDR3 contains 13 residues.

CDR3 in amino acids: CASSSLAGPETQYF. The CDR3 DNA sequence: TGTGCCAGCAGCTCTCTAGCGGGGCCAGAGACCCAGTACTTC. The chain uses TRBV7-3 and TRBJ2-5, with 9 bases matching TRBD2. This CDR3 is built from 14 residues. V trimming: 4 bases; J trimming: 4 bases; junction bases outside the gene matches: 4. The germline V gene has CDR1 SGHTA and CDR2 FQGTGA.

The DNA for the CDR3 is TGTGCCAGCAGCTTTATGGGGCCAGGGGGCTTCTCTGGGGCCAACGTCCTGACTTTC. This codes for CASSFMGPGGFSGANVLTF. The chain links TRBV7-9 to TRBJ2-6; 8 positions match TRBD1. V shed 3 bases, J shed 0 bases, and the junction held 10 bases outside the gene matches. CDR1 is SEHNR, CDR2 FQNEAQ, per germline (reference sequence). This CDR3 comprises 19 residues.

The chain uses TRBV30 and TRBJ2-2; no clear D gene. Matching the DNA end better, TRBJ1-3 makes the J call doubtful. The CDR3 contains 11 residues. Germline lookup yields CDR1 GTSNPN and CDR2 SVGIG (reference sequence). The CDR3 reads CAWTGGNTIYF. In nucleotides, the CDR3 is TGTGCCTGGACCGGCGGAAACACCATATATTTT.

This chain connects TRBV6-4 to TRBJ1-2; the match to TRBD1 covers 10 bases. The germline V gene has CDR1 MRHNA and CDR2 SNTAGT. The V and J ends lost 6 bases and 0 bases, in that order; junction bases with no gene match: 19. This CDR3 region has 20 residues. CDR3 DNA sequence: TGTGCCAGCAGCCGAACTTTTCATGGACAGGGGGAGGCCTCTAACTATGGCTACACCTTC. Translating gives CASSRTFHGQGEASNYGYTF.

This clone occurred once. V usage is TRBV5-6 and J usage is TRBJ2-7; D is perhaps TRBD1 (5 bases). Germline lookup yields CDR1 SGHDT and CDR2 YYEEEE. The CDR3 length is 13 residues. Trimming removed 2 bases from V and 5 bases from J, with 11 bases in between. CDR3 protein: CASSFLRAHEQYF. The CDR3 DNA reads TGTGCCAGCAGCTTCCTCAGGGCCCACGAGCAGTACTTC.

The chain has TRBV15 and TRBJ1-1; tentative D call: TRBD1 (6 bases). Germline CDR1 and CDR2: LNHNV and YYDKDF (reference sequence). The CDR3 is made up of 15 amino acids. V gave up 1 base and J gave up 1 base, with 10 bases separating them. CDR3 protein: CATSRGGPGNTEAFF. The CDR3, as DNA: TGTGCCACCAGCAGAGGGGGGCCGGGGAACACTGAAGCTTTCTTT.

As concerns this clone: Different DNA sequences within this sample yield the same CDR3. The chain uses TRBV18 and TRBJ1-1; D may be TRBD1 (6 bases). Deletions cut 2 bases from V and 0 bases from J, with 7 bases between. From germline, CDR1 is KGHSH and CDR2 LQKENI. CDR3 size: 14 residues. The CDR3 DNA sequence: TGTGCCAGCTCACCAGGACAGATGAACACTGAAGCTTTCTTT. It is translated as CASSPGQMNTEAFF.

The J gene is TRBJ2-2, the V gene TRBV15; 9 nucleotides agree with TRBD1. The CDR3 loop spans 15 amino acids. V shed 6 bases, J shed 7 bases, and the junction held 9 bases outside the gene matches. Germline-derived CDR1 and CDR2 are LNHNV and YYDKDF (reference sequence). CDR3 nucleotide sequence: TGTGCCACCAGTCCGGGACAGGGAGGTTTCGGGGAGCTGTTTTTT. Protein sequence: CATSPGQGGFGELFF.

The rearrangement joins TRBV9 to TRBJ2-1, with D tentatively TRBD2 (5 bases). This CDR3 is built from 16 residues. CDR1 SGDLS and CDR2 YYNGEE come from the germline V gene. V dropped 4 bases and J dropped 1 base, with 15 bases sitting between them. This CDR3 reads CASSPEPSLSYNEQFF. DNA for the CDR3: TGTGCCAGCAGCCCCGAGCCTAGCCTATCCTACAATGAGCAGTTCTTC.

The V gene is TRBV6-1, the J gene TRBJ2-3; 10 bases map to TRBD1. Trimming removed 10 bases from V and 4 bases from J; junction bases left unmatched: 11. Germline-derived CDR1 and CDR2 are MNHNS and SASEGT. This CDR3 has 15 residues. The CDR3 DNA follows: TGTGCCACCATCCGGGACAGGGGTTACGCAGATACGCAGTATTTT. Its protein is CATIRDRGYADTQYF.

This clone was counted a single time. The chain couples TRBV6-5 to TRBJ2-7; D gene ambiguous. The V end was cut by 5 bases, the J end by 0 bases, with 14 bases between. Germline V gene sequence: CDR1 MNHEY, CDR2 SVGAGI. The CDR3 extends over 15 amino acids. CDR3 sequence (DNA): TGTGCCAGCAGTGCCCTAGACTTCCGCTCCTACGAGCAGTACTTC. This gives the protein CASSALDFRSYEQYF.

The V gene is TRBV6-5, the J gene TRBJ1-2; D might be TRBD1 (6 bases). The CDR3 covers 13 residues. V was cut by 4 bases and J by 4 bases, with 10 bases left in between. CDR1 and CDR2 (germline): MNHEY, SVGAGI. Here the CDR3 reads CASSSQTGYGYTF. CDR3 bases: TGTGCCAGCAGTTCGCAGACAGGCTATGGCTACACCTTC.

The DNA for the CDR3 is TGTGCCAGCAGCTTCGAGGTATCGCGCGGCTACACCTTC. Translated: CASSFEVSRGYTF. The genes are TRBV7-2 and TRBJ1-2, with no clear D. The CDR3 is made up of 13 amino acids. With 3 bases removed from V and 8 bases from J, the gap between germline ends came to 13 bases. Per germline, CDR1 SGHTA and CDR2 FQGNSA.

The chain is built from TRBV19 and TRBJ1-1, with 7 bases that match TRBD1. From germline, CDR1 is LNHDA and CDR2 SQIVND (reference sequence). There are 16 residues in the CDR3. Trimming cost V 11 bases and J 7 bases; bases outside gene matches: 22. This CDR3 reads CASYPLTGVPMGEAFF. DNA of the CDR3: TGTGCCTCCTACCCCCTAACAGGGGTCCCAATGGGTGAAGCTTTCTTT.